These 27 T cell receptor beta chains were all obtained from the same sample, sequenced in a study of cytomegalovirus exposure and HLA in healthy donors. PCR involved 60 Vbeta and 13 Jbeta primers. Sequenced by immunoSEQ multiplex PCR; TCRdb stores in-frame clones only, minus some. The sample contains around 150,000 clones, around 74% of which appear only once. Specimen: PBMCs. Receptors originate from a man in his forties or fifties in good health and CMV-seropositive.

This rearrangement joins TRBV5-4 to TRBJ2-7; 12 positions match TRBD1. V lost 1 base, J lost 5 bases, and 7 bases stayed unmatched. The CDR3 spans 16 residues. The germline gives CDR1 SGHNT, CDR2 YYREEE (reference sequence). The CDR3, as DNA: TGTGCCAGCAGCTTGCCTCCGGGACAGGGGGCAAACGAGCAGTACTTC. Its protein is CASSLPPGQGANEQYF. Variable domain in full (rest from reference TRBV5-4 and TRBJ2-7): ETGVTQSPTHLIKTRGQQVTLRCSSQSGHNTVSWYQQALGQGPQFIFQYYREEENGRGNFPPRFSGLQFPNYSSELNVNALELDDSALYLCASSLPPGQGANEQYFGPGTRLTVT.

The V and J genes are TRBV27 and TRBJ2-7, with 7 bases identical to TRBD2. V lost 0 bases and J lost 0; bases outside the gene matches: 2. Germline CDR1 MNHEY, CDR2 SMNVEV (reference sequence). This CDR3 spans 15 amino acids. CDR3 sequence reads: CASSLSGLVSYEQYF. The DNA of the CDR3 is TGTGCCAGCAGTTTATCAGGACTAGTCTCCTACGAGCAGTACTTC.

The gene calls are TRBV30 and TRBJ2-5; 8 bases fit TRBD2. V lost 2 bases, J lost 5 bases, and 13 bases stayed unmatched. The CDR3 is made up of 16 amino acids. Germline values: CDR1 GTSNPN, CDR2 SVGIG (reference sequence). CDR3 in DNA: TGTGCCTGGAGTTTAAGGGCGGGAGGTTTGATGGAGACCCAGTACTTC. Its protein product is CAWSLRAGGLMETQYF.

The genes are TRBV19 and TRBJ1-1, with D maybe TRBD1 (6 bases). The germline gives CDR1 LNHDA, CDR2 SQIVND (reference sequence). The CDR3 consists of 17 residues. Trimming removed 5 bases at V and 1 base at J, with 20 bases between. CDR3 in DNA: TGTGCCAGTAGTCCCAGTTGGGGGCAGAGTGAGAACACTGAAGCTTTCTTT. The encoded protein is CASSPSWGQSENTEAFF. The variable domain in full, with the rest retrieved from reference TRBV19 and TRBJ1-1, is DGGITQSPKYLFRKEGQNVTLSCEQNLNHDAMYWYRQDPGQGLRLIYYSQIVNDFQKGDIAEGYSVSREKKESFPLTVTSAQKNPTAFYLCASSPSWGQSENTEAFFGQGTRLTVV.

CDR3 bases: TGTGCCAGTAGAACCCAAGGACAGTTCTCTGGAAACACCATATATTTT. Translating gives CASRTQGQFSGNTIYF. This chain links TRBV19 with TRBJ1-3, with D perhaps TRBD1 (6 bases). This CDR3 comprises 16 residues. Germline V gene lookup returns CDR1 LNHDA and CDR2 SQIVND (reference sequence). V dropped 6 bases and J dropped 0 bases, with 15 bases sitting between them.

J is TRBJ2-1 and V is TRBV6-1, with a weak D call TRBD2 (5 bases). V was cut by 1 base and J by 0 bases, with 13 bases left in between. The CDR3 totals 17 residues. Germline V gene sequence: CDR1 MNHNS, CDR2 SASEGT. As DNA, the CDR3 is TGTGCCAGCAGTGAAGAAGTCGGCGCGGGCTCCTACAATGAGCAGTTCTTC. Translated, it gives CASSEEVGAGSYNEQFF.

This chain connects TRBV7-9 to TRBJ2-1; 12 bases agree with TRBD2. This CDR3 is 14 amino acids long. Germline lookup yields CDR1 SEHNR and CDR2 FQNEAQ (reference sequence). Losses at the gene ends were 6 bases for V and 6 bases for J; bases not matched to a gene: 3. The CDR3 is CASSGTSGSNEQFF. CDR3 in DNA: TGTGCCAGCAGTGGGACTAGCGGGTCCAATGAGCAGTTCTTC.

This chain links TRBV5-1 with TRBJ2-3; 10 bases line up with TRBD2. The germline CDR1 and CDR2 sequences are SGHRS and YFSETQ. Unmatched junction bases numbered 7, after V lost 2 bases and J lost 4 bases. The CDR3 is 16 amino acids. The CDR3: CASSLLAGNTADTQYF. CDR3 in DNA: TGCGCCAGCAGCTTACTAGCGGGGAATACCGCAGATACGCAGTATTTT.

This chain joins TRBV7-6 and TRBJ2-4, with 8 bases that match TRBD1. The CDR3 is 15 amino acids. J gave up 13 bases and V 1 base, and 12 bases lay outside the gene matches. Germline-derived CDR1 and CDR2 are SGHVS and FNYEAQ. CDR3 bases: TGTGCCAGCAGCTTAGTCCAGGGGGCGCGGTCCCAACAGTACTTC. This sequence encodes CASSLVQGARSQQYF.

This sequence joins TRBV19 and TRBJ2-5, with a weak D call TRBD2 (6 bases). Germline values: CDR1 LNHDA, CDR2 SQIVND (reference sequence). V lost 9 bases and J 5 bases, leaving 22 bases between the germline ends. The CDR3 covers 15 residues. The CDR3 bases are TGTGCCAGCGGAGGGGAGCCAACAGGCCCGGAGACCCAGTACTTC. Its protein is CASGGEPTGPETQYF. The entire variable domain, with the rest obtained from reference TRBV19 and TRBJ2-5, is as follows: DGGITQSPKYLFRKEGQNVTLSCEQNLNHDAMYWYRQDPGQGLRLIYYSQIVNDFQKGDIAEGYSVSREKKESFPLTVTSAQKNPTAFYLCASGGEPTGPETQYFGPGTRLLVL.

This chain links TRBV5-1 with TRBJ2-1, with 9 nucleotides matching TRBD2. CDR1 is SGHRS and CDR2 is YFSETQ in the germline V gene. This CDR3 has 15 amino acids. V dropped 0 bases and J dropped 10; count of bases not matched to a gene: 8. CDR3 loop: CASSLGAGGPREQFF. The CDR3 nucleotides read TGCGCCAGCAGCTTGGGGGCGGGAGGGCCTAGGGAGCAGTTCTTC.

The rearrangement joins TRBV28 to TRBJ1-2; 8 bases are shared with TRBD1. V lost 2 bases and J lost 8; bases outside the gene matches: 7. Looked up from germline, CDR1 is MDHEN and CDR2 is SYDVKM. This CDR3 spans 14 amino acids. The CDR3 loop is CASSLATGVWGYTF. The CDR3 DNA reads as TGTGCCAGCAGTTTAGCGACAGGGGTTTGGGGCTACACCTTC.

The chain combines TRBV10-3 with TRBJ2-1; 13 nucleotides agree with TRBD2. The CDR3 consists of 17 residues. J lost 7 bases, V lost 4 bases, and 10 bases had no gene match. In germline, CDR1 is ENHRY, CDR2 SYGVKD. CDR3 residues: CAISVGLAGSFGNEQFF. CDR3 DNA sequence: TGTGCCATCAGTGTGGGACTAGCGGGGTCCTTTGGGAATGAGCAGTTCTTC.

The rearrangement links TRBV5-8 to TRBJ2-5, with D possibly being TRBD2 (6 bases). CDR1 is SGHTS and CDR2 is YDEGEE in the germline V gene. The CDR3 consists of 15 residues. Between the trimmed V and J ends, which lost 2 bases and 5 bases, there was a span of 16 bases. The CDR3 loop is CASSFTRGLAETQYF. CDR3 in DNA: TGTGCCAGCAGCTTTACTAGGGGACTGGCTGAGACCCAGTACTTC.

This clone was seen a handful of times. The V and J genes are TRBV9 and TRBJ1-4; 9 bases line up with TRBD1. Germline V gene sequence: CDR1 SGDLS, CDR2 YYNGEE. The CDR3 runs to 15 residues. V gave up 3 bases and J gave up 6 bases; unmatched junction bases: 6. The CDR3 sequence: CASSGTGDVYEKLFF. CDR3 in DNA: TGTGCCAGCAGCGGGACAGGGGATGTCTATGAAAAACTGTTTTTT. The full variable domain, rest sourced from reference TRBV9 and TRBJ1-4, is DSGVTQTPKHLITATGQRVTLRCSPRSGDLSVYWYQQSLDQGLQFLIQYYNGEERAKGNILERFSAQQFPDLHSELNLSSLELGDSALYFCASSGTGDVYEKLFFGSGTQLSVL.

The V call is TRBV6-1, the J call TRBJ2-1, with 7 bases aligning to TRBD2. CDR1 MNHNS and CDR2 SASEGT come from the germline V gene. Germline trimming cut 5 bases from V and 1 base from J; bases unmatched to any gene: 5. The CDR3 length is 15 residues. The CDR3 sequence: CASSNGLVSYNEQFF. The CDR3 region has the DNA TGTGCCAGCAGTAACGGACTAGTTTCCTACAATGAGCAGTTCTTC.

This chain links TRBV5-1 with TRBJ2-5, with 10 bases lining up with TRBD2. The V segment lost 3 bases and the J segment 4 bases; nucleotides outside the gene matches: 9. The CDR3 consists of 16 residues. CDR1 is SGHRS, CDR2 YFSETQ, per germline. This CDR3 reads CASSSGTSAPGETQYF. The CDR3 region has the DNA TGCGCCAGCAGCTCCGGGACTAGCGCGCCGGGAGAGACCCAGTACTTC.

The chain couples TRBV5-4 to TRBJ2-1; 8 nucleotides match TRBD1. The CDR3 runs 15 residues. In germline, CDR1 is SGHNT, CDR2 YYREEE (reference sequence). The V segment lost 3 bases and the J segment 8 bases; nucleotides outside the gene matches: 10. In nucleotides, the CDR3 is TGTGCCAGCAGCTGGAGACCTGGGACAGGCGATGAGCAGTTCTTC. It is translated as CASSWRPGTGDEQFF.

This chain uses TRBV30 with TRBJ2-2; unclear D gene. The CDR3 loop spans 14 amino acids. Trimming removed 0 bases at V and 4 bases at J, with 9 bases between. Germline values: CDR1 GTSNPN, CDR2 SVGIG (reference sequence). DNA for the CDR3: TGTGCCTGGAGTGTACGTCCGGGCACCGGGGAGCTGTTTTTT. Translating it yields CAWSVRPGTGELFF. The entire variable domain, with the rest obtained from reference TRBV30 and TRBJ2-2, is as follows: SQTIHQWPATLVQPVGSPLSLECTVEGTSNPNLYWYRQAAGRGLQLLFYSVGIGQISSEVPQNLSASRPQDRQFILSSKKLLLSDSGFYLCAWSVRPGTGELFFGEGSRLTVL.

The CDR3, as DNA: TGCGCCAGCAGCTCTGGACAGGCGAACACTGAAGCTTTCTTT. The encoded protein is CASSSGQANTEAFF. This chain links TRBV5-1 with TRBJ1-1, with TRBD1 identical over 7 bases. Germline loops: CDR1 SGHRS, CDR2 YFSETQ. J was trimmed by 1 base and V by 3 bases; bases with no gene match: 3. CDR3 length: 14 residues.

This clone has a handful of counts. The V and J genes are TRBV27 and TRBJ2-7; 8 nucleotides line up with TRBD2. The CDR3 consists of 14 residues. CDR1 is MNHEY and CDR2 is SMNVEV in the germline V gene (reference sequence). V was clipped by 5 bases and J by 6 bases; unmatched bases: 9. CDR3 residues: CASSLSRLASEQYF. The CDR3 coding sequence is TGTGCCAGCAGTCTGTCGCGACTAGCGAGCGAGCAGTACTTC.

The chain recombines TRBV2 with TRBJ2-2; the D is unclear. Germline assignment: CDR1 SNHLY and CDR2 FYNNEI. V lost 11 bases and J 1 base, leaving 17 bases between the germline ends. The CDR3 sequence is 15 residues long. Here the CDR3 reads CASSPATGNTGELFF. CDR3 in DNA: TGTGCCTCAAGTCCCGCCACGGGGAACACCGGGGAGCTGTTTTTT. Supplemented by reference TRBV2 and TRBJ2-2, the full variable domain reads EPEVTQTPSHQVTQMGQEVILRCVPISNHLYFYWYRQILGQKVEFLVSFYNNEISEKSEIFDDQFSVERPDGSNFTLKIRSTKLEDSAMYFCASSPATGNTGELFFGEGSRLTVL.

The chain carries TRBV5-4 and TRBJ1-1; D call uncertain. The CDR3 spans 13 residues. Looked up from germline, CDR1 is SGHNT and CDR2 is YYREEE (reference sequence). Trimming left V 5 bases short and J 0 bases short, with 8 bases between. The CDR3 bases are TGTGCCAGCAGATACGGGTTGAACACTGAAGCTTTCTTT. As protein: CASRYGLNTEAFF.

This clone was observed a single time. CDR3 in DNA: TGTGCCAGCACCACAGGGGTCTCGGGCGAGCAGTACTTC. This sequence encodes CASTTGVSGEQYF. This chain joins TRBV28 and TRBJ2-5; 7 bases agree with TRBD1. Near its end, the DNA agrees better with TRBJ2-7, so the J call may be wrong. The CDR3 loop spans 13 amino acids. CDR1 is MDHEN and CDR2 is SYDVKM in the germline V gene.

This chain connects TRBV5-8 to TRBJ2-7; TRBD1 aligns across 7 bases. The CDR3 is 14 residues long. CDR1 and CDR2 (germline): SGHTS, YDEGEE. The J segment lost 4 bases and the V segment lost 3 bases, leaving 7 bases of the junction unmatched. The CDR3 DNA is TGTGCCAGCAGCTGGACCGGGACAGCGTACGAGCAGTACTTC. Translated: CASSWTGTAYEQYF.

The chain is built from TRBV30 and TRBJ2-5; 9 bases are a match to TRBD2. The CDR3 runs 14 residues. Trimming removed 6 bases from V and 0 bases from J; junction bases left unmatched: 5. Germline CDR1 reads GTSNPN; CDR2 reads SVGIG (reference sequence). CDR3: CACISGSNQETQYF. As DNA, the CDR3 is TGTGCCTGTATTAGCGGGAGTAACCAAGAGACCCAGTACTTC.

V gene TRBV7-8 combines with J gene TRBJ2-1; D gene unclear. CDR1 and CDR2 from the germline V gene are SGHVS and FQNEAQ. This CDR3 has 12 residues. V lost 4 bases and J 8 bases, leaving 9 bases between the germline ends. The CDR3: CASSSRPDEQFF. CDR3 nucleotides: TGTGCCAGCAGCTCCCGTCCGGATGAGCAGTTCTTC.